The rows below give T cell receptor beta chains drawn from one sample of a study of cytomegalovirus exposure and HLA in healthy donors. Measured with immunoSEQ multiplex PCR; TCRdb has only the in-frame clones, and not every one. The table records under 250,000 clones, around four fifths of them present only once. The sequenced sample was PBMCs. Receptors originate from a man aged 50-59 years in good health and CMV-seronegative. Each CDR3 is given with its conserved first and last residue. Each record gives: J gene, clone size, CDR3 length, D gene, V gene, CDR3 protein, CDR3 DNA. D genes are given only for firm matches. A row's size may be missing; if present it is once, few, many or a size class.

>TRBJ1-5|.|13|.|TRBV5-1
CASSRGDNQPQHF
TGCGCCAGCAGTCGGGGGGACAATCAGCCCCAGCATTTT
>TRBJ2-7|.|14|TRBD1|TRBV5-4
CASSPGQGRYEQYF
TGTGCCAGCAGCCCAGGACAGGGTCGCTACGAGCAGTACTTC
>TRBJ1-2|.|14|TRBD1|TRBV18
CASSPTGQTYGYTF
TGTGCCAGCTCACCTACGGGACAGACCTATGGCTACACCTTC
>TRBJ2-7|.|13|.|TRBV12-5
CASGLVGGREQYF
TGTGCTAGTGGTTTGGTGGGAGGCCGCGAGCAGTACTTC
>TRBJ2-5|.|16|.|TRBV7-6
CASSPLSRGTAETQYF
TGTGCCAGCAGCCCGTTAAGCCGCGGGACAGCGGAGACCCAGTACTTC
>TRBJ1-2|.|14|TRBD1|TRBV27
CASSSWDSNYGYTF
TGTGCCAGCAGTTCCTGGGACAGTAACTATGGCTACACCTTC
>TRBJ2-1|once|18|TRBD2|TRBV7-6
CASSLEMAGGGPYNEQFF
TGTGCCAGCAGCTTAGAAATGGCGGGAGGGGGACCCTACAATGAGCAGTTCTTC
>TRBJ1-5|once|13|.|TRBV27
CARIPGENQPQHF
TGTGCCAGGATCCCTGGTGAGAATCAGCCCCAGCATTTT
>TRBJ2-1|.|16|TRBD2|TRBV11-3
CASSLGGGLASNEQFF
TGTGCCAGCAGCTTAGGGGGAGGACTAGCGAGCAATGAGCAGTTCTTC
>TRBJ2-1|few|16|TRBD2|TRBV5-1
CASSLAIGAGEDEQFF
TGCGCCAGCAGCTTGGCCATCGGGGCGGGAGAAGACGAGCAGTTCTTC
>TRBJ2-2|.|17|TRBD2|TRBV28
CASRPSGRAINTGELFF
TGTGCCAGCAGACCTAGCGGGAGAGCCATAAACACCGGGGAGCTGTTTTTT
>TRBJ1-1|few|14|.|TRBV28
CASRVTVVNTEAFF
TGTGCCAGCAGGGTGACAGTAGTGAACACTGAAGCTTTCTTT